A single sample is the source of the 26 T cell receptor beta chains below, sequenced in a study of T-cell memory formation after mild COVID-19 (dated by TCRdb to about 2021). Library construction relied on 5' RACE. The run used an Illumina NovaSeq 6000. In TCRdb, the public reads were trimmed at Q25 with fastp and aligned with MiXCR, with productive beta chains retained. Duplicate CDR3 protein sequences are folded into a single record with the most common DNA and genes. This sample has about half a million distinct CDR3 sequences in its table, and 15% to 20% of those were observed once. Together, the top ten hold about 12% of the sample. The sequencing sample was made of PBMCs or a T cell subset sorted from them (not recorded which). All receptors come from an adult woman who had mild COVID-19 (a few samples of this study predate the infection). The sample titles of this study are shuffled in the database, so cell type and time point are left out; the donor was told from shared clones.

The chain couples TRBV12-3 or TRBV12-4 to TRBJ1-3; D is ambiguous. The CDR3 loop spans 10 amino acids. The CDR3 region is CAVRGNTIYF. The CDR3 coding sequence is TGTGCGGTGAGGGGAAACACCATATATTTT.

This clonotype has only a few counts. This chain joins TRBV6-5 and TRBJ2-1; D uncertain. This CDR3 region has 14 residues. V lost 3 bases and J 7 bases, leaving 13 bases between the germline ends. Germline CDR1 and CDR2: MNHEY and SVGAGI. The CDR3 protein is CASSYSTPVNEQFF. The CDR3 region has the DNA TGTGCCAGCAGTTATTCCACCCCGGTAAATGAGCAGTTCTTC.

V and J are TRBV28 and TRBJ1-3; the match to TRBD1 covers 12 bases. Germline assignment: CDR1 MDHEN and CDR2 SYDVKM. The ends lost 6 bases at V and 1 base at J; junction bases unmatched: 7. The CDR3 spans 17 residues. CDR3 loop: CASSPGTGGWSGNTIYF. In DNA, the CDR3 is TGTGCCAGCAGCCCCGGGACAGGGGGCTGGTCTGGAAACACCATATATTTT.

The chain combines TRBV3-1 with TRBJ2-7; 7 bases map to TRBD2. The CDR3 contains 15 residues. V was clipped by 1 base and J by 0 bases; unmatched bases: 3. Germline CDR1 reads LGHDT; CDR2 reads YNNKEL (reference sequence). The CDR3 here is CASSQGRDYSYEQYF. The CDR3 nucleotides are TGTGCCAGCAGCCAAGGAAGGGACTACTCCTACGAGCAGTACTTC.

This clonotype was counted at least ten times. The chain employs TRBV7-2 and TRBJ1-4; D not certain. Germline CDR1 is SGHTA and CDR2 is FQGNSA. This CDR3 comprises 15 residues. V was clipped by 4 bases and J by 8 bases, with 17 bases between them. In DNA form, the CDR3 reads TGTGCCAGCAGCTCACCAGGACTCGGAAAAGAAAAACTGTTTTTT. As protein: CASSSPGLGKEKLFF.

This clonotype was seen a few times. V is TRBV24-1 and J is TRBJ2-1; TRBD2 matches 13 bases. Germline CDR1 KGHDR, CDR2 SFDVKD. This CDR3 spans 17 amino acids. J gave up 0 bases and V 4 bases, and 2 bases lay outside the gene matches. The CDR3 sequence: CATSDWTSGSSYNEQFF. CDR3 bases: TGTGCCACCAGTGACTGGACTAGCGGGAGCTCCTACAATGAGCAGTTCTTC.

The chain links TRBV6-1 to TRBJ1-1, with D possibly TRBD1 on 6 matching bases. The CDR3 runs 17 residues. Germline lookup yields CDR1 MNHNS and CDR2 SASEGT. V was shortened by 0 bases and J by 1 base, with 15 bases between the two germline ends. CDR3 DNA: TGTGCCAGCAGTGAAGCGCTTGCAGGGGTAGGGAACACTGAAGCTTTCTTT. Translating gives CASSEALAGVGNTEAFF.

The DNA for the CDR3 is TGTGCCAGCAGCTTAACACAGGGTCTGAATGGCTACACCTTC. It encodes CASSLTQGLNGYTF. V usage is TRBV11-3 and J usage is TRBJ1-2; possible D gene TRBD1, 6 bases. Trimming left V 2 bases short and J 6 bases short, with 13 bases between. This CDR3 region has 14 residues. Germline CDR1 reads SGHNT; CDR2 reads YENEEA. The whole variable domain, filled in from reference TRBV11-3 and TRBJ1-2, reads EAGVVQSPRYKIIEKKQPVAFWCNPISGHNTLYWYLQNLGQGPELLIRYENEEAVDDSQLPKDRFSAERLKGVDSTLKIQPAELGDSAVYLCASSLTQGLNGYTFGSGTRLTVV.

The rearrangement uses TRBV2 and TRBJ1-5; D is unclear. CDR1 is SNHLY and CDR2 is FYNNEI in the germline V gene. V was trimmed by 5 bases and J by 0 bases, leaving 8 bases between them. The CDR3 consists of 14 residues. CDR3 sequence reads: CASSRLNSNQPQHF. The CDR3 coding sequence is TGTGCCAGCAGTCGACTGAATAGCAATCAGCCCCAGCATTTT.

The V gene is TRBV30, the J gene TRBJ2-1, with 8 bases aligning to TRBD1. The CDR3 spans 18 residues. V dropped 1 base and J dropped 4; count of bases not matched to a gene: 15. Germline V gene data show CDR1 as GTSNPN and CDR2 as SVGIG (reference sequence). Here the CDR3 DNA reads TGTGCCTGGAGTGACCTTCTCATCAGGGGGCCCCTATACAATGAGCAGTTCTTC. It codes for CAWSDLLIRGPLYNEQFF.

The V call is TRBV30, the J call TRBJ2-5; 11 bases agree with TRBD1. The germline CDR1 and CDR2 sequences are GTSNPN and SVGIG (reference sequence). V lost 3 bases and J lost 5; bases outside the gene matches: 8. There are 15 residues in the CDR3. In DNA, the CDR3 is TGTGCCTGGAGACCCGGGACAGGGGGTTGGGAGACCCAGTACTTC. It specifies CAWRPGTGGWETQYF.

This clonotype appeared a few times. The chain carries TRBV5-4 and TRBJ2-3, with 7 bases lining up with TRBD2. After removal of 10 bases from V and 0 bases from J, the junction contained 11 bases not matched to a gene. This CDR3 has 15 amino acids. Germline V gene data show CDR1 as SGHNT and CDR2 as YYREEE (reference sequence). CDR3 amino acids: CACRSGTTSTDTQYF. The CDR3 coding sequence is TGTGCCTGTAGGAGCGGGACTACTAGCACAGATACGCAGTATTTT.

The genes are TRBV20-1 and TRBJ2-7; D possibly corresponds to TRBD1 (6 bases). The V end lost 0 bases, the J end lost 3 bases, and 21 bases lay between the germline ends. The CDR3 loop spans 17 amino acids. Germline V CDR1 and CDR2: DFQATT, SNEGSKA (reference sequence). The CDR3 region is CSAREQRGNRANYEQYF. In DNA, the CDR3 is TGCAGTGCTAGAGAACAGAGGGGGAACAGGGCGAACTACGAGCAGTACTTC.

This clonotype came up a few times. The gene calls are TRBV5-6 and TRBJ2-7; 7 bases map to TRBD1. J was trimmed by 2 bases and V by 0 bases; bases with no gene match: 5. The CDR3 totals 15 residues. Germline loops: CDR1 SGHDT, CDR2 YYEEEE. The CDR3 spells CASSLETGVTYEQYF. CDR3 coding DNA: TGTGCCAGCAGCTTGGAAACAGGGGTCACCTACGAGCAGTACTTC.

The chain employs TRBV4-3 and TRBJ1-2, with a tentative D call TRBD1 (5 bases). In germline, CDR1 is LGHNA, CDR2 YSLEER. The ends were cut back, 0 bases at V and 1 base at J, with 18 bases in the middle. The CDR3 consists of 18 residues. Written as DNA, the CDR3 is TGCGCCAGCAGCCAAGACAGGTTCGGCGGGGGACTTAACTATGGCTACACCTTC. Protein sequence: CASSQDRFGGGLNYGYTF.

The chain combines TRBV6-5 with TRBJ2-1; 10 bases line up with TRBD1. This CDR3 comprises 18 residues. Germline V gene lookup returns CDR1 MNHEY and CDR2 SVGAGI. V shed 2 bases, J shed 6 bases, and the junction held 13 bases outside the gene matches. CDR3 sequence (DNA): TGTGCCAGCAGTTACCTCTCCCCTGACAGGGGGCTGAGCAATGAGCAGTTCTTC. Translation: CASSYLSPDRGLSNEQFF.

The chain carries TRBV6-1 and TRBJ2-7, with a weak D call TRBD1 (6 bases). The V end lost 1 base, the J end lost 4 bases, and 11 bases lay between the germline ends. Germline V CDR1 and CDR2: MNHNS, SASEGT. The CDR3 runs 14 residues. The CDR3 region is CASSEVVQGYEQYF. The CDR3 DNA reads TGTGCCAGCAGTGAAGTTGTACAGGGTTACGAGCAGTACTTC.

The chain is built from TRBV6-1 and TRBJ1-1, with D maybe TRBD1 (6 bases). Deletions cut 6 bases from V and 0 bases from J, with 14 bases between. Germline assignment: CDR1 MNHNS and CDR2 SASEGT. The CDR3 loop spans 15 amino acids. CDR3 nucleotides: TGTGCCAGCAGGTATACAGGGTCCCTGAACACTGAAGCTTTCTTT. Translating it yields CASRYTGSLNTEAFF.

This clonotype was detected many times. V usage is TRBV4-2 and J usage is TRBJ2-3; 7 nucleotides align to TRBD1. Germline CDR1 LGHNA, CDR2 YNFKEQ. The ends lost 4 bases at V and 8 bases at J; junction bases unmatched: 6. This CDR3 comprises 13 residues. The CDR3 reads CASSPQGTATQYF. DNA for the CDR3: TGTGCCAGCAGCCCACAGGGGACGGCTACGCAGTATTTT.

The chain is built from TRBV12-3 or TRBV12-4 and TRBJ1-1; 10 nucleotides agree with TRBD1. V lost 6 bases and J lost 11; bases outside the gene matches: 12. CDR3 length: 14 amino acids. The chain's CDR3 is CASSKSRTGGMAFF. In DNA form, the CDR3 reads TGTGCCAGCAGCAAAAGCAGGACAGGGGGGATGGCTTTCTTT.

As DNA, the CDR3 is TGTGCCAGCAGTTTTGCGTTTGGACAGCACCCCGGACTAAACACTGAAGCTTTCTTT. This translates into CASSFAFGQHPGLNTEAFF. The genes are TRBV12-3 or TRBV12-4 and TRBJ1-1, with D possibly being TRBD1 (6 bases). This CDR3 has 19 residues. V lost 3 bases, J lost 2 bases, and 25 bases lay in between.

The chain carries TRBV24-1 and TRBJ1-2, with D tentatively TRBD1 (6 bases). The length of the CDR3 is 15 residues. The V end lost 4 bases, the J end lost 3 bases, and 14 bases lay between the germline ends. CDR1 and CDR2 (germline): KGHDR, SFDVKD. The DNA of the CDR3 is TGTGCCACCAGTGACGGACAGCGCCCGGACTATGGCTACACCTTC. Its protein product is CATSDGQRPDYGYTF.

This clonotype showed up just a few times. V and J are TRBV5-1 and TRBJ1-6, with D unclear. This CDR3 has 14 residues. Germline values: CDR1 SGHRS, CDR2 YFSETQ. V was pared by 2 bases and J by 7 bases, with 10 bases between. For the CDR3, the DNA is TGCGCCAGCAGCTTCGGTGCCCAGAATTCACCCCTCCACTTT. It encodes CASSFGAQNSPLHF.

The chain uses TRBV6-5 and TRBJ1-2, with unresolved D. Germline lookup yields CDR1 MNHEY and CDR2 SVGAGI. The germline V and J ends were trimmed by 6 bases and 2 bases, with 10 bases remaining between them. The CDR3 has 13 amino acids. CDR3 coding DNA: TGTGCCAGCAGACGCGACTTCAACTATGGCTACACCTTC. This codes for CASRRDFNYGYTF.

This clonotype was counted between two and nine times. The CDR3 sequence is CASKKGTDEQYF. The CDR3 nucleotides are TGCGCCAGCAAGAAAGGGACGGACGAGCAGTACTTC. The chain is built from TRBV5-1 and TRBJ2-7, with D perhaps being TRBD1 or TRBD2 (5 bases each). From germline, CDR1 is SGHRS and CDR2 YFSETQ. CDR3 length: 12 amino acids. V lost 6 bases to trimming and J lost 5 bases, with 12 bases between them.

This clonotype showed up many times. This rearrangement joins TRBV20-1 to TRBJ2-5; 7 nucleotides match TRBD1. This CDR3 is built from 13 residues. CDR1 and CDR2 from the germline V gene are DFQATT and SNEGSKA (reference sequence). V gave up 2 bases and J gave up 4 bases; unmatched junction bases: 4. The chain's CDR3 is CSARKAGGETQYF. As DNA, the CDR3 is TGCAGTGCTAGAAAGGCAGGGGGAGAGACCCAGTACTTC.